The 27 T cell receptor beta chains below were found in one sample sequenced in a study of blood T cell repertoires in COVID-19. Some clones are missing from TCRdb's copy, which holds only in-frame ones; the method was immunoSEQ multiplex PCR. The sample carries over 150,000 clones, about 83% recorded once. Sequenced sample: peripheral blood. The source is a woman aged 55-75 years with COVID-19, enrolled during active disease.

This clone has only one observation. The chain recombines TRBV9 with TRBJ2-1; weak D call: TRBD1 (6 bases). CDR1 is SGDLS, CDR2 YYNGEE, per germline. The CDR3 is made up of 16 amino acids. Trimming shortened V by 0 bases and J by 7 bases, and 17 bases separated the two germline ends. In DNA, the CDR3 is TGTGCCAGCAGCGTAGGGGGGCGGAGAGGGACGAATGAGCAGTTCTTC. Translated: CASSVGGRRGTNEQFF.

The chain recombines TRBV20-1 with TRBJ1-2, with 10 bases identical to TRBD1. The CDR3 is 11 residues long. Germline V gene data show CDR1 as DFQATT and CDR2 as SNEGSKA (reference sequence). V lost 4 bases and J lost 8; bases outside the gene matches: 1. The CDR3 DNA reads TGCAGTGCTACGACAGGGGGCGGCTACACCTTC. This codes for CSATTGGGYTF.

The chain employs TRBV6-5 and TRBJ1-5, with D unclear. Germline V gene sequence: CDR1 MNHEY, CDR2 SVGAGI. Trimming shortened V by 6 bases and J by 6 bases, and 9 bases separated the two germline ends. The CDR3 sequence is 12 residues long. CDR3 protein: CASSYPGQPQHF. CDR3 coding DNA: TGTGCCAGCAGCTACCCGGGTCAGCCCCAGCATTTT.

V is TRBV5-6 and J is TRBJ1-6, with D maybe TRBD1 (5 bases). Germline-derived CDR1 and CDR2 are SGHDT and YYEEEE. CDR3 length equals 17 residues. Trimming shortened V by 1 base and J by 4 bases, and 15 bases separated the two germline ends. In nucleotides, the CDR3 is TGTGCCAGCAGCTTGTCGAAGTTCGGGGGTTATAATTCACCCCTCCACTTT. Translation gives CASSLSKFGGYNSPLHF. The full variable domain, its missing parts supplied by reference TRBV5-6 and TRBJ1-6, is DAGVTQSPTHLIKTRGQQVTLRCSPKSGHDTVSWYQQALGQGPQFIFQYYEEEERQRGNFPDRFSGHQFPNYSSELNVNALLLGDSALYLCASSLSKFGGYNSPLHFGNGTRLTVT.

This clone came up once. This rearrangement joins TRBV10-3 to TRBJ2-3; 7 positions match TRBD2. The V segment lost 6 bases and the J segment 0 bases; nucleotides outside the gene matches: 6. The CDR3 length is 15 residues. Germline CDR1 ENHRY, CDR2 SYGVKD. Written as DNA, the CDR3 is TGTGCCATCAGACCCTCTAGCGGCAGCACAGATACGCAGTATTTT. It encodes CAIRPSSGSTDTQYF.

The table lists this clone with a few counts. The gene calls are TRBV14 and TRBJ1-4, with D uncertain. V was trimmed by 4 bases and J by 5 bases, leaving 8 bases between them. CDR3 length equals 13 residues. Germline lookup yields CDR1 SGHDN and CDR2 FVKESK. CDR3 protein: CASSPGGNEKLFF. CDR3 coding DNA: TGTGCCAGCAGCCCAGGAGGAAATGAAAAACTGTTTTTT. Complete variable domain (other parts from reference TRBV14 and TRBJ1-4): EAGVTQFPSHSVIEKGQTVTLRCDPISGHDNLYWYRRVMGKEIKFLLHFVKESKQDESGMPNNRFLAERTGGTYSTLKVQPAELEDSGVYFCASSPGGNEKLFFGSGTQLSVL.

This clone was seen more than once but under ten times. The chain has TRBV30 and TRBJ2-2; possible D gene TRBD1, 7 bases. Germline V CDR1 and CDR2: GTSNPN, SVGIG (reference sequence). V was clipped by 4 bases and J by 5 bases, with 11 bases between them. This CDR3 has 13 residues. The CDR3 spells CAWNRGGTGELFF. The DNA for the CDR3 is TGTGCCTGGAACAGGGGAGGAACCGGGGAGCTGTTTTTT.

The CDR3 sequence: CASSQWSSNSPLHF. CDR3 sequence (DNA): TGTGCCAGCAGCCAATGGAGTTCCAATTCACCCCTCCACTTT. V is TRBV3-1 (or the pseudogene TRBV3-2) and J is TRBJ1-6, with D unresolved. The V and J ends lost 2 bases and 7 bases respectively, with 9 bases between them. The CDR3 has 14 amino acids. Germline assignment: CDR1 LGHDT and CDR2 YNNKEL (reference sequence).

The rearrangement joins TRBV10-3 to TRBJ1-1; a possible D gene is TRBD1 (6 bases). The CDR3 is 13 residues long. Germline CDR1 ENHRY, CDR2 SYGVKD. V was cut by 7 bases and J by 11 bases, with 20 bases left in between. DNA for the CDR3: TGTGCCATCACCGGGTATCTCTCAGGGGTGGCTTTCTTT. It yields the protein CAITGYLSGVAFF.

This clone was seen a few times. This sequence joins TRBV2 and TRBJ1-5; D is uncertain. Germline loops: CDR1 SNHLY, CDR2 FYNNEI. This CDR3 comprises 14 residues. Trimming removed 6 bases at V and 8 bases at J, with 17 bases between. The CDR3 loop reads CASRSQRGREPQHF. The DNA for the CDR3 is TGTGCCAGCAGATCTCAGCGGGGTAGGGAGCCCCAGCATTTT.

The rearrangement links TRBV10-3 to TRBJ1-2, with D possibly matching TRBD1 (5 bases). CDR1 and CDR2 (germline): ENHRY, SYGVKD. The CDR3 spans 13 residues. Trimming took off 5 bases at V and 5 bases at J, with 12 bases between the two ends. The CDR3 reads CAISPGGDYGYTF. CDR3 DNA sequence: TGTGCCATCAGTCCGGGAGGGGATTATGGCTACACCTTC.

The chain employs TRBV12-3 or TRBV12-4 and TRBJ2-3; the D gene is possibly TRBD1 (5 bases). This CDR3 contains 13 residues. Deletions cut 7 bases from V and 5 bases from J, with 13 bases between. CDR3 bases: TGTGCCAGCAAAGGGGCGCGAGGAGATACGCAGTATTTT. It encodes CASKGARGDTQYF.

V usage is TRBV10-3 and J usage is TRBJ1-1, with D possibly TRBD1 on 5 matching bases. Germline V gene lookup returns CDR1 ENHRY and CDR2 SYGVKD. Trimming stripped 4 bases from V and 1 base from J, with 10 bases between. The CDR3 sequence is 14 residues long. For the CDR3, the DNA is TGTGCCATCAGTGCTCAGGGAGGGAACACTGAAGCTTTCTTT. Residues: CAISAQGGNTEAFF.

Here the CDR3 reads CASSLIAGEETQYF. DNA of the CDR3: TGTGCCAGCAGCTTGATAGCAGGGGAAGAGACCCAGTACTTC. The chain has TRBV5-4 and TRBJ2-5, with a weak D call TRBD1 (6 bases). The CDR3 sequence is 14 residues long. Germline assignment: CDR1 SGHNT and CDR2 YYREEE (reference sequence). Deletions cut 1 base from V and 3 bases from J, with 10 bases between.

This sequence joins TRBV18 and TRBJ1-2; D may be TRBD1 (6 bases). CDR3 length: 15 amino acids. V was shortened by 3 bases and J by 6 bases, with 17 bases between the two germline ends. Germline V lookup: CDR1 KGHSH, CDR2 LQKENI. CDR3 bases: TGTGCCAGCTCACCCCGGGACAAAAGTGGTAATGGCTACACCTTC. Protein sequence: CASSPRDKSGNGYTF.

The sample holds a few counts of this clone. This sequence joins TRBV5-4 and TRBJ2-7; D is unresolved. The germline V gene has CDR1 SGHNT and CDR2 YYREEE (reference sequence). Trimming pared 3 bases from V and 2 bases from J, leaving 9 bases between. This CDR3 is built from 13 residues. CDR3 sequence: CASSSAPTYEQYV. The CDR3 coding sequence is TGTGCCAGCAGCTCCGCGCCCACCTACGAGCAGTACGTC.

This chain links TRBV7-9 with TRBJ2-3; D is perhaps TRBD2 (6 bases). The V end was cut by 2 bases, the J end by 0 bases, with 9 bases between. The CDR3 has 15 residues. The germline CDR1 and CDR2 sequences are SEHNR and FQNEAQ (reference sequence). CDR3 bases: TGTGCCAGCAGCTTATACGGAGGGAGCACAGATACGCAGTATTTT. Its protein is CASSLYGGSTDTQYF.

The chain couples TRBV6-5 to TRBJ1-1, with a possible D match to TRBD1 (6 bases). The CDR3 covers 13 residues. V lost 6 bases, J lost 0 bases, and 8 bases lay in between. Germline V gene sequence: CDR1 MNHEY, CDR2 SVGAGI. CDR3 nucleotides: TGTGCCAGCAGCCGGACAGTGAACACTGAAGCTTTCTTT. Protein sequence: CASSRTVNTEAFF.

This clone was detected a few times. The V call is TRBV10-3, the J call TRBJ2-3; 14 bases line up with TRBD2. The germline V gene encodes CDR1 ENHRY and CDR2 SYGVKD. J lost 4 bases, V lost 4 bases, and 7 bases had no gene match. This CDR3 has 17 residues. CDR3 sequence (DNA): TGTGCCATCAGTGGGCCGGGACTAGCGGGAGAGGCAGATACGCAGTATTTT. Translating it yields CAISGPGLAGEADTQYF.

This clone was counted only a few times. The CDR3 DNA is TGTGCCAGTAGTTCGGTCATCTACACTGAAGCTTTCTTT. Protein product: CASSSVIYTEAFF. The chain joins TRBV19 to TRBJ1-1; D is uncertain. CDR1 is LNHDA, CDR2 SQIVND, per germline (reference sequence). The ends were cut back, 5 bases at V and 3 bases at J, with 10 bases in the middle. This CDR3 spans 13 amino acids.

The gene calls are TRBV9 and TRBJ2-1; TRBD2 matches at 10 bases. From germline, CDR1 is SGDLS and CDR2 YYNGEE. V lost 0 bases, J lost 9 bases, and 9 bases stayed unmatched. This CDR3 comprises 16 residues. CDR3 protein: CASSVAGAGGKFEQFF. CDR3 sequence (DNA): TGTGCCAGCAGCGTAGCAGGAGCGGGGGGGAAATTTGAGCAGTTCTTC.

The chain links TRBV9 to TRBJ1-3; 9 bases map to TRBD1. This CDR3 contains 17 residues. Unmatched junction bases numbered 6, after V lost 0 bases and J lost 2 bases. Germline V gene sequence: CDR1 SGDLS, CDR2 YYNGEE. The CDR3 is CASSVGGTGFAGNTIYF. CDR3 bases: TGTGCCAGCAGCGTAGGAGGGACAGGGTTTGCTGGAAACACCATATATTTT.

This chain's CDR3 is CASSVTSGFTDTQYF. The CDR3 DNA reads as TGTGCCAGCAGCGTAACTAGCGGTTTCACAGATACGCAGTATTTT. The chain combines TRBV2 with TRBJ2-3; TRBD2 agrees at 8 bases. Trimming removed 6 bases from V and 2 bases from J; junction bases left unmatched: 7. This CDR3 is 15 amino acids long. Looked up from germline, CDR1 is SNHLY and CDR2 is FYNNEI.

CDR3 bases: TGTGCCAGTAGTCAGGGGCCCACTAATGAAAAACTGTTTTTT. Translation: CASSQGPTNEKLFF. The chain employs TRBV19 and TRBJ1-4, with TRBD1 as a possible D gene (6 bases). The germline CDR1 and CDR2 sequences are LNHDA and SQIVND (reference sequence). The length of the CDR3 is 14 residues. V was clipped by 5 bases and J by 2 bases, with 9 bases between them.

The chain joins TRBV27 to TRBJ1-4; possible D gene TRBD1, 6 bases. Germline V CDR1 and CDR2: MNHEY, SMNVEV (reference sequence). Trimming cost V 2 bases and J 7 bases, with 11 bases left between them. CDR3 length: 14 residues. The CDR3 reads CASSLQGRAEKLFF. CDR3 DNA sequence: TGTGCCAGCAGTTTACAGGGGCGCGCTGAAAAACTGTTTTTT.

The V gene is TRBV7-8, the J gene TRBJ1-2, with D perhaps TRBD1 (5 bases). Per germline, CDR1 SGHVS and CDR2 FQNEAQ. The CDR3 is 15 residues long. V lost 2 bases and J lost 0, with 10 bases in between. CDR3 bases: TGTGCCAGCAGCTTACGGGAGACAGCTAACTATGGCTACACCTTC. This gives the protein CASSLRETANYGYTF.

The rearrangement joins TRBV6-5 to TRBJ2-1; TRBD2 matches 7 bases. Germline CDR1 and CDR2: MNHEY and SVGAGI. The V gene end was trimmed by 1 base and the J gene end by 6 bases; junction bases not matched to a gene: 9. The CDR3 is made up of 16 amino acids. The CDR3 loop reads CASSYLAGASGNEQFF. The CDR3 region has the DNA TGTGCCAGCAGTTACTTAGCGGGCGCTTCGGGCAATGAGCAGTTCTTC.